This T cell receptor (beta chain) emerged from a study of blood T cell repertoires in COVID-19. Whole-study context: Researchers got acute and convalescent COVID-19 samples from the United States, Italy and Spain. PBMCs, B-cell-depleted T cells, or T cells were the source of the cDNA or gDNA that made up the material.

Of note for this clone: At the DNA level, this CDR3 is encoded by other sequences in the same sample as well.

Per the germline V gene, CDR1 is LNHDA and CDR2 is SQIVND (reference sequence). The CDR3 consists of 13 residues. Trimming removed 4 bases from V and 1 base from J, with 7 bases in between. Authors' methods: Cell counts per sample came from amplifying reference gene primers. Libraries were prepared by immunoSEQ multiplex PCR; TCRdb keeps only in-frame clonotypes and omits some of them. From that table come the V and J calls and clone size; the DNA was used to work out D and trimming. Seen here are hundreds of thousands of clones, roughly 83% observed once, and the top ten hold approximately 7.4%. The sample comprised peripheral blood. The chain combines TRBV19 with TRBJ1-1; the D gene is possibly TRBD1 (5 bases). The TCR comes from a woman between 45 and 65 years old with acute or convalescent COVID-19. The CDR3 coding sequence is TGTGCCAGTAGTACCACAGGGAACACTGAAGCTTTCTTT. Its protein product is CASSTTGNTEAFF.